This TCR beta chain came from a study of T cells in localized non-small cell lung cancer. Study-wide findings and caveats: It was uninvolved adjacent lung that showed the highest T cell clonality, exceeding tumor. Higher adjacent-lung clonality was associated with shorter survival.

The CDR3 extends over 14 amino acids. Germline-derived CDR1 and CDR2 are MNHGY and SAAAGT. This clone has only a few counts. The antigen remains unidentified. A junction boundary mismatches the germline segment, possibly from a read error. Here immunoSEQ multiplex PCR was the method, and the copy in TCRdb shows in-frame clones only, minus some. The sample holds around 4,800 clones; roughly 29% are singletons and the top ten take 4.6%. The clonotype originates from a man between 40 and 75 years old with stage III squamous cell lung carcinoma. The V and J genes are TRBV6-8 and TRBJ1-2; 9 nucleotides align to TRBD1. The sample in question was lung tumor tissue, obtained before any cancer treatment. CDR3 amino acids: CAISAQGATYGYTF. CDR3 bases: TGTGCCATCAGTGCACAGGGGGCCACCTATGGCTACACCTTC.